The 26 T cell receptor beta chains given below trace back to one sample, sequenced in a study of cytomegalovirus exposure and HLA in healthy donors. In the PCR, 60 Vbeta and 13 Jbeta primers were used. Only in-frame clones appear in the TCRdb table, and some are missing; sequencing was by immunoSEQ multiplex PCR. There are under 85,000 clones in the sample; around 76% occur only once, and around 3% lies in the top ten. Material for sequencing was PBMCs. These receptors were collected from a young man in good health and CMV-seronegative.

The V gene is TRBV11-2, the J gene TRBJ2-1; 9 bases are shared with TRBD1. Germline CDR1 reads SGHAT; CDR2 reads FQNNGV. The CDR3 runs 16 residues. V dropped 5 bases and J dropped 7; count of bases not matched to a gene: 12. The CDR3 sequence: CASSPPQGALGNEQFF. CDR3 sequence (DNA): TGTGCCAGCAGCCCTCCACAGGGGGCGCTTGGGAATGAGCAGTTCTTC.

The chain joins TRBV5-1 to TRBJ1-2, with TRBD1 identical over 7 bases. Looked up from germline, CDR1 is SGHRS and CDR2 is YFSETQ. The CDR3 has 15 amino acids. Germline trimming cut 0 bases from V and 4 bases from J; bases unmatched to any gene: 6. For the CDR3, the DNA is TGCGCCAGCAGCTTGGCAGGCAGGGGGATCTATGGCTACACCTTC. As protein: CASSLAGRGIYGYTF.

The rearrangement links TRBV5-5 to TRBJ1-2; tentative D call: TRBD1 (6 bases). The CDR3 loop spans 14 amino acids. The germline CDR1 and CDR2 sequences are SGHKS and YYEKEE (reference sequence). With 4 bases removed from V and 7 bases from J, the gap between germline ends came to 17 bases. CDR3 nucleotide sequence: TGTGCCAGCAGCCAGGCCGGGACATACCTTGGCTACACCTTC. This encodes CASSQAGTYLGYTF.

V and J are TRBV5-1 and TRBJ2-5, with 10 positions matching TRBD1. Germline CDR1 SGHRS, CDR2 YFSETQ. The CDR3 runs 14 residues. Trimming at V came to 3 bases and at J to 5 bases, leaving 4 bases not matched to a gene. CDR3 nucleotide sequence: TGCGCCAGCAGCTCGAGGACAGGGGGGGAGACCCAGTACTTC. This gives the protein CASSSRTGGETQYF.

This rearrangement joins TRBV18 to TRBJ1-3, with 8 bases lining up with TRBD1. Per germline, CDR1 KGHSH and CDR2 LQKENI. This CDR3 comprises 16 residues. The ends lost 3 bases at V and 3 bases at J; junction bases unmatched: 7. The CDR3 nucleotides are TGTGCCAGCTCACCCTTGGACAGGGAAGGTGGAAACACCATATATTTT. The encoded protein is CASSPLDREGGNTIYF.

The chain joins TRBV25-1 to TRBJ2-3; 9 bases are shared with TRBD2. CDR3 length equals 15 residues. Germline loops: CDR1 MGHDK, CDR2 SYGVNS. Germline trimming cut 6 bases from V and 0 bases from J; bases unmatched to any gene: 4. The DNA for the CDR3 is TGTGCCAGCAGCGTGGCGGGGGGGAGCACAGATACGCAGTATTTT. This gives the protein CASSVAGGSTDTQYF.

This clone was seen more than once but under ten times. This rearrangement joins TRBV5-8 to TRBJ2-3; a weak D match, TRBD2 (6 bases). Germline assignment: CDR1 SGHTS and CDR2 YDEGEE. V lost 0 bases to trimming and J lost 1 base, with 6 bases between them. The CDR3 is 14 residues long. The CDR3 here is CASSLGGGTDTQYF. As DNA, the CDR3 is TGTGCCAGCAGCTTGGGGGGGGGCACAGATACGCAGTATTTT. The variable domain in full, with the rest retrieved from reference TRBV5-8 and TRBJ2-3, is EAGVTQSPTHLIKTRGQQATLRCSPISGHTSVYWYQQALGLGLQFLLWYDEGEERNRGNFPPRFSGRQFPNYSSELNVNALELEDSALYLCASSLGGGTDTQYFGPGTRLTVL.

The rearrangement uses TRBV6-5 and TRBJ2-1, with TRBD2 matching 7 bases. V was clipped by 2 bases and J by 3 bases; unmatched bases: 4. From germline, CDR1 is MNHEY and CDR2 SVGAGI. The CDR3 contains 15 residues. The CDR3 protein is CASSYGGEFYNEQFF. The CDR3 coding sequence is TGTGCCAGCAGTTACGGGGGGGAGTTCTACAATGAGCAGTTCTTC.

This rearrangement joins TRBV2 to TRBJ1-2; D not resolved. V lost 2 bases and J lost 7, with 14 bases in between. Germline V CDR1 and CDR2: SNHLY, FYNNEI. The CDR3 runs to 14 residues. The CDR3 region has the DNA TGTGCCAGCAGTGAAACTGTGAGGGTGGGTGGCTACACCTTC. It is translated as CASSETVRVGGYTF.

The chain links TRBV6-4 to TRBJ2-1; TRBD1 aligns across 10 bases. Germline V lookup: CDR1 MRHNA, CDR2 SNTAGT. CDR3 size: 16 residues. The V segment lost 0 bases and the J segment 9 bases; nucleotides outside the gene matches: 8. CDR3 region: CASSDSAGTGVLEQFF. In DNA, the CDR3 is TGTGCCAGCAGTGACTCAGCCGGGACAGGGGTTCTTGAGCAGTTCTTC.

The chain uses TRBV27 and TRBJ2-7; 10 bases match TRBD2. This CDR3 is built from 14 residues. Trimming cost V 4 bases and J 3 bases; bases outside gene matches: 3. The germline CDR1 and CDR2 sequences are MNHEY and SMNVEV (reference sequence). Here the CDR3 DNA reads TGTGCCAGCAGTTCTACTAGCGGGGTCTACGAGCAGTACTTC. This sequence encodes CASSSTSGVYEQYF.

The chain combines TRBV28 with TRBJ2-7; 13 positions match TRBD2. J gave up 0 bases and V 4 bases, and 15 bases lay outside the gene matches. Germline-derived CDR1 and CDR2 are MDHEN and SYDVKM. The CDR3 extends over 20 amino acids. The CDR3: CASSSRLAGGQPESSYEQYV. CDR3 in DNA: TGTGCCAGCAGTTCACGACTAGCGGGGGGTCAACCCGAGAGCTCCTACGAGCAGTACGTC.

A few counts support this clone. The rearrangement joins TRBV29-1 to TRBJ2-5, with D maybe TRBD2 (6 bases). CDR3 length equals 12 residues. V was pared by 4 bases and J by 2 bases, with 8 bases between. Germline CDR1 SQVTM, CDR2 ANQGSEA. The CDR3 region is CSVGGGQETQYF. DNA of the CDR3: TGCAGCGTTGGGGGAGGTCAAGAGACCCAGTACTTC. The whole variable domain, filled in from reference TRBV29-1 and TRBJ2-5, reads SAVISQKPSRDICQRGTSLTIQCQVDSQVTMMFWYRQQPGQSLTLIATANQGSEATYESGFVIDKFPISRPNLTFSTLTVSNMSPEDSSIYLCSVGGGQETQYFGPGTRLLVL.

The rearrangement joins TRBV10-3 to TRBJ1-2, with 8 bases aligning to TRBD1. Germline loops: CDR1 ENHRY, CDR2 SYGVKD. The CDR3 loop spans 15 amino acids. The ends lost 3 bases at V and 13 bases at J; junction bases unmatched: 16. CDR3 nucleotides: TGTGCCATCAGTGACATTCGGGACAGGCCTCCCTATCCCACCTTC. It encodes CAISDIRDRPPYPTF.

The chain is built from TRBV14 and TRBJ2-1; 8 bases map to TRBD2. Germline CDR1 reads SGHDN; CDR2 reads FVKESK. CDR3 size: 15 residues. Losses at the gene ends were 4 bases for V and 6 bases for J; bases not matched to a gene: 8. The CDR3 here is CASSLRGGLPNEQFF. In DNA form, the CDR3 reads TGTGCCAGCAGCCTCCGGGGGGGCCTACCCAATGAGCAGTTCTTC.

This clone was seen a handful of times. The rearrangement joins TRBV27 to TRBJ2-1, with TRBD2 identical over 9 bases. Germline trimming cut 3 bases from V and 4 bases from J; bases unmatched to any gene: 7. Germline V gives CDR1 MNHEY, CDR2 SMNVEV (reference sequence). The CDR3 extends over 16 amino acids. CDR3 in DNA: TGTGCCAGCAGTTTGATTGGGACTAGCCTGTACAATGAGCAGTTCTTC. It is translated as CASSLIGTSLYNEQFF.

This rearrangement joins TRBV11-2 to TRBJ2-3, with 9 bases lining up with TRBD2. V gave up 3 bases and J gave up 1 base; unmatched junction bases: 5. Germline CDR1 and CDR2: SGHAT and FQNNGV. The CDR3 is 16 amino acids. Here the CDR3 DNA reads TGTGCCAGCAGCTTTCGGGGCGGGGGGGGCACAGATACGCAGTATTTT. Protein sequence: CASSFRGGGGTDTQYF.

This clone was recorded a few times. The genes are TRBV7-2 and TRBJ1-1; 8 bases agree with TRBD1. The V and J ends lost 3 bases and 5 bases, in that order; junction bases with no gene match: 5. The CDR3 extends over 14 amino acids. From germline, CDR1 is SGHTA and CDR2 FQGNSA. CDR3: CASSFNRGRTEAFF. CDR3 DNA: TGTGCCAGCAGCTTTAACAGGGGGAGGACTGAAGCTTTCTTT.

Written as DNA, the CDR3 is TGTGCCAGCAGTCCTTCGGACAGGTTGGAGACTGAAGCTTTCTTT. Translated, it gives CASSPSDRLETEAFF. The chain has TRBV28 and TRBJ1-1, with 7 bases that match TRBD1. CDR1 and CDR2 (germline): MDHEN, SYDVKM. Germline trimming cut 5 bases from V and 5 bases from J; bases unmatched to any gene: 11. There are 15 residues in the CDR3.

V usage is TRBV9 and J usage is TRBJ1-1; maybe TRBD1 (5 bases). This CDR3 has 14 amino acids. Trimming stripped 6 bases from V and 1 base from J, with 13 bases between. The germline V gene has CDR1 SGDLS and CDR2 YYNGEE. The CDR3 here is CASTGRVSNTEAFF. As DNA, the CDR3 is TGTGCCAGCACTGGCAGGGTCTCGAACACTGAAGCTTTCTTT.

This chain uses TRBV5-1 with TRBJ1-1; D is perhaps TRBD1 (6 bases). Germline V gene sequence: CDR1 SGHRS, CDR2 YFSETQ. CDR3 size: 15 residues. V was shortened by 3 bases and J by 7 bases, with 19 bases between the two germline ends. CDR3 region: CASSWVTGGGNEAFF. As DNA, the CDR3 is TGCGCCAGCAGCTGGGTGACAGGTGGAGGAAATGAAGCTTTCTTT.

The chain has TRBV7-9 and TRBJ1-2; the D is unclear. The germline V gene encodes CDR1 SEHNR and CDR2 FQNEAQ (reference sequence). The V and J ends lost 4 bases and 8 bases respectively, with 20 bases between them. This CDR3 region has 15 residues. DNA of the CDR3: TGTGCCAGCAGCTCCGTCCCCGGCCGGGGTCACGGCTACACCTTC. Its protein is CASSSVPGRGHGYTF.

This chain uses TRBV6-1 with TRBJ1-5, with D perhaps matching TRBD1 (5 bases). The CDR3 has 15 amino acids. Trimming left V 3 bases short and J 2 bases short, with 11 bases between. The germline V gene encodes CDR1 MNHNS and CDR2 SASEGT. The CDR3, as DNA: TGTGCCAGCAGTGACCCCCAGGGTGGCAATCAGCCCCAGCATTTT. It translates to CASSDPQGGNQPQHF.

This clone occurred once. J is TRBJ2-1 and V is TRBV7-3; 10 nucleotides align to TRBD2. CDR1 is SGHTA, CDR2 FQGTGA, per germline. The junction had 9 bases not matched to a gene; V was cut back by 5 bases and J by 8 bases. The CDR3 consists of 15 residues. The CDR3 coding sequence is TGTGCCAGCAGCCCTGGCAGCGGGGGGGCGTATGAGCAGTTCTTC. Its translation: CASSPGSGGAYEQFF.

This rearrangement joins TRBV6-1 to TRBJ2-4; 8 positions match TRBD1. Germline V gives CDR1 MNHNS, CDR2 SASEGT. This CDR3 contains 14 residues. Trimming took 7 bases from V and 5 from J; bases not matched to a gene: 7. This CDR3 reads CASTETGVQNIQYF. The DNA of the CDR3 is TGTGCCAGCACTGAGACAGGGGTTCAAAACATTCAGTACTTC.

This clone was counted between two and nine times. This chain joins TRBV5-1 and TRBJ2-5; the match to TRBD1 covers 11 bases. With 1 base clipped from V and 3 bases from J, the junction kept 5 bases outside the gene matches. The CDR3 is 16 amino acids. Per germline, CDR1 SGHRS and CDR2 YFSETQ. This CDR3 is CASSLLGQGVKETQYF. The DNA of the CDR3 is TGCGCCAGCAGCTTGCTGGGACAGGGGGTGAAAGAGACCCAGTACTTC.